Below are 15 T cell receptor beta chains sequenced from a single sample in a study of blood T cell repertoires in COVID-19. Produced via immunoSEQ multiplex PCR; TCRdb's table is partial and in-frame only. Of roughly 140,000 clones listed, less than 85% were seen once; the top ten hold approximately 1.8%. The sample comprised PBMCs or T cells enriched from blood (not recorded which). The source is a woman younger than 35 who had been exposed to COVID-19.

The chain uses TRBV25-1 and TRBJ2-5; 10 positions match TRBD2. This CDR3 comprises 13 residues. The ends lost 9 bases at V and 5 bases at J; junction bases unmatched: 6. Germline loops: CDR1 MGHDK, CDR2 SYGVNS. The CDR3 here is CASEREGRETQYF. The CDR3 nucleotides read TGTGCCAGTGAGCGGGAGGGCCGCGAGACCCAGTACTTC.

This clone was found a few times. The chain carries TRBV4-1 and TRBJ2-1; 8 bases are a match to TRBD2. The CDR3 extends over 14 amino acids. CDR1 is MGHRA, CDR2 YSYEKL, per germline. Losses at the gene ends were 4 bases for V and 3 bases for J; bases not matched to a gene: 2. The CDR3 DNA is TGCGCCAGCAGCCGGGCGGGAGGCTACAATGAGCAGTTCTTC. As protein: CASSRAGGYNEQFF.

The chain links TRBV29-1 to TRBJ2-1, with D possibly TRBD1 on 5 matching bases. Trimming pared 8 bases from V and 6 bases from J, leaving 17 bases between. Germline V gene sequence: CDR1 SQVTM, CDR2 ANQGSEA. The CDR3 has 13 residues. The CDR3 reads CSSQGPAGNEQFF. The CDR3 bases are TGCAGCAGCCAGGGTCCAGCTGGCAATGAGCAGTTCTTC.

This rearrangement joins TRBV19 to TRBJ2-7; 13 bases map to TRBD2. Germline CDR1 reads LNHDA; CDR2 reads SQIVND (reference sequence). V was clipped by 6 bases and J by 5 bases; unmatched bases: 7. This CDR3 contains 15 residues. CDR3 region: CASSPGLAGANEQYF. DNA of the CDR3: TGTGCCAGTAGCCCCGGACTAGCGGGAGCTAACGAGCAGTACTTC.

The rearrangement joins TRBV7-7 to TRBJ2-2; 7 positions match TRBD2. CDR1 SSHAT and CDR2 FNYEAQ come from the germline V gene (reference sequence). The CDR3 loop spans 18 amino acids. V lost 2 bases to trimming and J lost 5 bases; unmatched junction nucleotides: 14. CDR3: CASSLTLYAGVRTGELFF. Written as DNA, the CDR3 is TGTGCCAGCAGCTTAACCCTCTACGCGGGAGTACGGACCGGGGAGCTGTTTTTT.

This clone showed up just once. The CDR3 DNA follows: TGTGCCAGCTCACAACTTAGCGGGGAGAGGGATACGCAGTATTTT. Translated, it gives CASSQLSGERDTQYF. J is TRBJ2-3 and V is TRBV18, with 8 bases lining up with TRBD2. The CDR3 contains 15 residues. Germline assignment: CDR1 KGHSH and CDR2 LQKENI. The trim removed 4 bases at V and 6 bases at J, leaving 9 bases unmatched.

The J gene is TRBJ1-1, the V gene TRBV15, with TRBD1 identical over 11 bases. Per the germline V gene, CDR1 is LNHNV and CDR2 is YYDKDF (reference sequence). This CDR3 spans 17 amino acids. After removal of 3 bases from V and 4 bases from J, the junction contained 10 bases not matched to a gene. The DNA for the CDR3 is TGTGCCACCAGCAGGGACAGGGGGCCCTTCTTTAGCACTGAAGCTTTCTTT. Translation: CATSRDRGPFFSTEAFF.

The chain joins TRBV5-8 to TRBJ2-7; 8 nucleotides match TRBD2. V shed 4 bases, J shed 2 bases, and the junction held 5 bases outside the gene matches. This CDR3 is built from 14 residues. CDR1 and CDR2 (germline): SGHTS, YDEGEE. CDR3 loop: CASSPRGLAYEQYF. The CDR3, as DNA: TGTGCCAGCAGCCCCAGGGGACTAGCCTACGAGCAGTACTTC.

This clone was seen only a few times. CDR3 sequence: CASSLEGGAYEQYF. Written as DNA, the CDR3 is TGTGCCAGCAGCTTGGAAGGCGGAGCCTACGAGCAGTACTTC. This rearrangement joins TRBV5-4 to TRBJ2-7; no firm D call. CDR1 is SGHNT and CDR2 is YYREEE in the germline V gene (reference sequence). V gave up 0 bases and J gave up 2 bases, with 9 bases separating them. The CDR3 is 14 amino acids.

The chain combines TRBV18 with TRBJ2-1; 14 nucleotides agree with TRBD2. There are 15 residues in the CDR3. Germline-derived CDR1 and CDR2 are KGHSH and LQKENI. V gave up 2 bases and J gave up 10 bases; unmatched junction bases: 4. The CDR3: CASSPGTSGSGEQFF. CDR3 DNA sequence: TGTGCCAGCTCACCAGGGACTAGCGGGAGTGGGGAGCAGTTCTTC.

This clone has just a few counts. This chain connects TRBV19 to TRBJ1-5; D may be TRBD1 (6 bases). V was shortened by 7 bases and J by 3 bases, with 16 bases between the two germline ends. CDR3 size: 15 residues. CDR1 and CDR2 from the germline V gene are LNHDA and SQIVND (reference sequence). The CDR3 reads CASTFFQGSNQPQHF. Written as DNA, the CDR3 is TGTGCCAGTACCTTTTTTCAGGGGTCCAATCAGCCCCAGCATTTT.

This clone was found a few times. V is TRBV4-2 and J is TRBJ1-1; the D is unclear. The CDR3 is made up of 14 amino acids. CDR1 and CDR2 (germline): LGHNA, YNFKEQ. V dropped 4 bases and J dropped 4 bases, with 13 bases sitting between them. The CDR3 nucleotides are TGTGCCAGCAGCCCCCCCAGAGAGCGCACTGAAGCTTTCTTT. Encoded protein: CASSPPRERTEAFF.

The chain carries TRBV29-1 and TRBJ1-2; 7 positions agree with TRBD1. CDR3 size: 12 residues. Germline V gives CDR1 SQVTM, CDR2 ANQGSEA. After removal of 3 bases from V and 7 bases from J, the junction contained 5 bases not matched to a gene. In DNA form, the CDR3 reads TGCAGCGTTGAGGGGACAGATATTGGCTACACCTTC. This sequence encodes CSVEGTDIGYTF. Looking up the rest from reference TRBV29-1 and TRBJ1-2 gives the full variable domain: SAVISQKPSRDICQRGTSLTIQCQVDSQVTMMFWYRQQPGQSLTLIATANQGSEATYESGFVIDKFPISRPNLTFSTLTVSNMSPEDSSIYLCSVEGTDIGYTFGSGTRLTVV.

The genes are TRBV6-5 and TRBJ2-1; 10 positions match TRBD1. Unmatched junction bases numbered 8, after V lost 6 bases and J lost 6 bases. This CDR3 comprises 15 residues. Germline V lookup: CDR1 MNHEY, CDR2 SVGAGI. In nucleotides, the CDR3 is TGTGCCAGCAGGACAGGGGGCTGGGATTTCAATGAGCAGTTCTTC. Its translation is CASRTGGWDFNEQFF.

V is TRBV9 and J is TRBJ2-5; 8 nucleotides match TRBD2. Germline V gene lookup returns CDR1 SGDLS and CDR2 YYNGEE. V gave up 0 bases and J gave up 0 bases; unmatched junction bases: 7. The CDR3 loop spans 17 amino acids. CDR3 bases: TGTGCCAGCAGCGTAGCTTCGCGGGAGGCATACCAAGAGACCCAGTACTTC. It is translated as CASSVASREAYQETQYF.